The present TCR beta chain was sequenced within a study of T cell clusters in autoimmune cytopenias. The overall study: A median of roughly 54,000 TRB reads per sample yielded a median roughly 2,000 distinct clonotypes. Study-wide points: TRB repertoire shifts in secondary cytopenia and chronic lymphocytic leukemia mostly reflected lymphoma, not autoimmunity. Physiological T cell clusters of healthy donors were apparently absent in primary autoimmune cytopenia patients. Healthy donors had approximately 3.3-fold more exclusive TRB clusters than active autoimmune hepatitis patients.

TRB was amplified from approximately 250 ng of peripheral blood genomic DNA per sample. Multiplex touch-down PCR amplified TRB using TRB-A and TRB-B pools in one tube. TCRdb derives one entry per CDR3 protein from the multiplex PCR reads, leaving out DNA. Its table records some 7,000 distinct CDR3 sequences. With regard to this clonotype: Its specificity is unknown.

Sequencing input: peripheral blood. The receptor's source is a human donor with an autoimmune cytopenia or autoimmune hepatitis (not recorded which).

CDR3 amino acids: CASSYSSALAGGNTEAFF. The chain recombines TRBV6-5 with TRBJ1-1; with no DNA, the TCRdb D assignment of TRBD1 cannot be verified. The CDR3 length is 18 residues. The germline CDR1 and CDR2 sequences are MNHEY and SVGAGI.